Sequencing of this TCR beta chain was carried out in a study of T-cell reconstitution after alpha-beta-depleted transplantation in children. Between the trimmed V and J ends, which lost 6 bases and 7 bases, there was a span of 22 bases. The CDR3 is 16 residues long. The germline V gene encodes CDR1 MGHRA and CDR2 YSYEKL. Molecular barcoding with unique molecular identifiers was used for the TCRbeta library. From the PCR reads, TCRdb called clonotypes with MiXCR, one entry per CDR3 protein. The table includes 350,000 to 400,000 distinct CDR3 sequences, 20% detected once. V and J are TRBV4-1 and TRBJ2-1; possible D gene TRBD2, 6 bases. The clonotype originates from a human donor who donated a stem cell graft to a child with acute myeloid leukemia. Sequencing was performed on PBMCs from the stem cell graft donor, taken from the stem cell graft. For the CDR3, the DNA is TGCGCCAGCAGTCCTTATGGGGGAGGCCCAGGTAATGAGCAGTTCTTC. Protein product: CASSPYGGGPGNEQFF.